This TCR beta chain was sequenced during a study of identical twins. Overall study findings and caveats: In cord blood, abundant beta clonotypes had fewer insertions; memory showed no trend.

This clonotype was seen at least ten times. Its antigen remains unknown. TCRdb called the 5' RACE reads again in MiXCR, with one record for every CDR3 protein. The data hold 640,000 or so distinct CDR3 sequences, with around 6.1% observed a single time. Germline V gene data show CDR1 as SQVTM and CDR2 as ANQGSEA. The length of the CDR3 is 13 residues. V lost 1 base and J lost 0, with 6 bases in between. The chain joins TRBV29-1 to TRBJ1-1; D is unresolved. The clonotype comes from a young man in good health. The sample comprised naive T cells sorted from blood. The CDR3 loop is CSVEVRLNTEAFF. CDR3 DNA: TGCAGCGTTGAAGTACGTCTGAACACTGAAGCTTTCTTT. The full variable domain, in which reference TRBV29-1 and TRBJ1-1 provide the parts outside the CDR3, is SAVISQKPSRDICQRGTSLTIQCQVDSQVTMMFWYRQQPGQSLTLIATANQGSEATYESGFVIDKFPISRPNLTFSTLTVSNMSPEDSSIYLCSVEVRLNTEAFFGQGTRLTVV.